The clone carrying this T cell receptor (beta chain) was counted at least ten times. This sample was included in a study of regulatory T cells in long-lasting Graves disease. The CDR3 totals 14 residues. The germline gives CDR1 MNHEY, CDR2 SVGAGI. Trimming left V 2 bases short and J 7 bases short, with 12 bases between. The authors built TCR beta libraries using iRepertoire HTBI primers and Arm-PCR of CDR3 regions. One entry per CDR3 protein results from TCRdb running MiXCR on the multiplex PCR reads. The sample records about 470,000 distinct CDR3 sequences, about 22% being singletons. Time point: persistent/refractory GD, antithyroid drugs over 5 years with positive TRAb. From PBMCs, RNA was extracted and then used to make the TCR library.

The J gene is TRBJ1-5, the V gene TRBV6-5; D call uncertain. The TCR sequence derives from a female donor with Graves disease. This specimen consisted of peripheral blood mononuclear cells (PBMCs), obtained when the disease was refractory, from a patient treated with antithyroid drugs. The CDR3 loop is CASSYLAVQQPQHF. The CDR3 bases are TGTGCCAGCAGTTACCTCGCAGTCCAACAGCCCCAGCATTTT.